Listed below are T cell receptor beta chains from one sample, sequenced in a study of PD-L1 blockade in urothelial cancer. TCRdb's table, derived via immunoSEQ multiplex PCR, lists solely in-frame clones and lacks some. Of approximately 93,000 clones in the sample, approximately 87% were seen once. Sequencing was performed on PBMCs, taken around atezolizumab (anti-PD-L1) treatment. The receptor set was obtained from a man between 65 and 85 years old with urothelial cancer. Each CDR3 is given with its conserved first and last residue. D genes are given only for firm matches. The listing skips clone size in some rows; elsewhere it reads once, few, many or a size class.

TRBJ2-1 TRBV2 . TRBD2 CASHGTSGSGEQFF TGTGCCAGCCACGGGACTAGCGGGAGCGGGGAGCAGTTCTTC
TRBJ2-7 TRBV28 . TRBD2 CASSSPSGYEQYF TGTGCCAGCAGTTCCCCTAGCGGATACGAGCAGTACTTC
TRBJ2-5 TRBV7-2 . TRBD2 CASSLGLAGQETQYF TGTGCCAGCAGCCTGGGACTAGCGGGCCAAGAGACCCAGTACTTC
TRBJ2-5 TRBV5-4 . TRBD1 CASSLVGTGEETQYF TGTGCCAGCAGCTTGGTTGGGACAGGGGAAGAGACCCAGTACTTC
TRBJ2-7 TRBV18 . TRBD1 CASSRQGAEGEQYF TGTGCCAGCTCACGACAGGGGGCTGAGGGGGAGCAGTACTTC
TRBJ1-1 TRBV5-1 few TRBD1 CASRGTGGDAEAFF TGCGCCAGCAGGGGTACAGGGGGCGACGCTGAAGCTTTCTTT
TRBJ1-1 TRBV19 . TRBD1 CASSITGGWDTEAFF TGTGCCAGTAGTATTACAGGGGGATGGGACACTGAAGCTTTCTTT
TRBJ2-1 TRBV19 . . CASTAGLAYNEQFF TGTGCCAGTACGGCAGGGTTAGCCTACAATGAGCAGTTCTTC
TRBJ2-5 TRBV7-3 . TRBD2 CASSLMARGETQYF TGTGCCAGCAGCTTAATGGCGCGGGGGGAGACCCAGTACTTC
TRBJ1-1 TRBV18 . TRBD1 CASSPGQGVSTEAFF TGTGCCAGCTCACCCGGACAGGGGGTGAGCACTGAAGCTTTCTTT
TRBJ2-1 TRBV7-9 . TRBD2 CASSLNSGRANNEQFF TGTGCCAGCAGCTTGAATAGCGGGAGGGCCAACAATGAGCAGTTCTTC
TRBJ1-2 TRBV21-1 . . CASPGRTATNYGYTF TGTGCCAGCCCAGGGAGGACGGCAACGAACTATGGCTACACCTTC
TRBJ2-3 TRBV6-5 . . CASSKAVSTDTQYF TGTGCCAGCAGTAAAGCGGTTAGCACAGATACGCAGTATTTT
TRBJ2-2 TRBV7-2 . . CASSSLVIGELFF TGTGCCAGCAGCTCACTAGTGATCGGGGAGCTGTTTTTT
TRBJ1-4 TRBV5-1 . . CASSLTPGVWNEKLFF TGCGCCAGCAGCTTGACCCCAGGTGTTTGGAATGAAAAACTGTTTTTT
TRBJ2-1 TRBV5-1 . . CASSFSTGAGNEQFF TGCGCCAGCAGCTTTTCAACGGGAGCTGGCAATGAGCAGTTCTTC
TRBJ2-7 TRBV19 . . CASSMGNSYEQYF TGTGCCAGTAGTATGGGCAACTCCTACGAGCAGTACTTC
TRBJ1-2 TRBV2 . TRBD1 CASSGGQDHYGYTF TGTGCCAGCAGTGGGGGACAGGATCACTATGGCTACACCTTC
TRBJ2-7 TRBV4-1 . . CASSPPGRGSGQYF TGCGCCAGCAGCCCGCCCGGCAGGGGTTCGGGGCAGTACTTC
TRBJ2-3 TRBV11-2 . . CASSLVGQRDTQYF TGTGCCAGCAGCTTAGTAGGACAGAGAGATACGCAGTATTTT
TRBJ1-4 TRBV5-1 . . CASSLGTTGGEKLFF TGCGCCAGCAGCTTGGGCACGACAGGAGGCGAAAAACTGTTTTTT
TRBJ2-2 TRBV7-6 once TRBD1 CASSLRDRASTGELFF TGTGCCAGCAGCTTACGGGACAGGGCATCGACCGGGGAGCTGTTTTTT
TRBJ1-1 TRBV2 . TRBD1 CASSESRGQTEAFF TGTGCCAGCAGTGAAAGCCGGGGACAGACTGAAGCTTTCTTT
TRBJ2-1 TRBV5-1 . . CASSLDYNNEQFF TGCGCCAGCAGCTTGGACTATAACAATGAGCAGTTCTTC
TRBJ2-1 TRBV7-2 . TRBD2 CASSLMSTSGRNEQFF TGTGCCAGCAGCTTAATGTCGACTAGCGGGAGGAATGAGCAGTTCTTC
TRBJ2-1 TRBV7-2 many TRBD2 CASSPTSGGGNNEQFF TGTGCCAGCAGCCCAACCAGCGGGGGAGGAAACAATGAGCAGTTCTTC
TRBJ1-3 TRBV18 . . CASSPIRGTSLSPSGNTIYF TGTGCCAGCTCACCAATAAGGGGGACATCCCTATCGCCCTCTGGAAACACCATATATTTT
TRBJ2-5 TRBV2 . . CASSMRGRGETQYF TGTGCCAGCAGTATGAGGGGCCGGGGGGAGACCCAGTACTTC
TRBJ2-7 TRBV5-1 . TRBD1 CASSAGTGVHEQYF TGCGCCAGCAGCGCCGGGACAGGGGTCCACGAGCAGTACTTC
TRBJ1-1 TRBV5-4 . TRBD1 CASSSVMGQVGTEAFF TGTGCCAGCAGCTCGGTTATGGGACAGGTTGGGACTGAAGCTTTCTTT
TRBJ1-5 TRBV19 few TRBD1 CASSWGQINQPQHF TGTGCCAGTAGCTGGGGACAGATTAATCAGCCCCAGCATTTT
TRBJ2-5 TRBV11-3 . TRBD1 CASSPAYTGGFEETQYF TGTGCCAGCAGCCCGGCCTACACAGGGGGATTCGAGGAGACCCAGTACTTC
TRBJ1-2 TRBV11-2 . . CASSSGARDGSTF TGTGCCAGCAGCTCAGGGGCAAGAGATGGCTCCACCTTC
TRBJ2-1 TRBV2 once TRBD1 CASSSTRQGDGEQFF TGTGCCAGCAGCTCGACCCGACAGGGGGACGGTGAGCAGTTCTTC
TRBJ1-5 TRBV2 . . CASSEVHNQPQHF TGTGCCAGCAGTGAAGTTCACAATCAGCCCCAGCATTTT
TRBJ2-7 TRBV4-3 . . CASSQDPSWSYEQYF TGCGCCAGCAGCCAAGACCCTAGCTGGTCCTACGAGCAGTACTTC
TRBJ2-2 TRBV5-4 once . CASSLERDSITGELFF TGTGCCAGCAGCTTGGAACGGGATTCTATCACCGGGGAGCTGTTTTTT
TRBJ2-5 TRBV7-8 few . CASSLALGGRETQYF TGTGCCAGCAGCTTAGCGCTTGGAGGTCGGGAGACCCAGTACTTC
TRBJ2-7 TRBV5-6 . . CASSLASYEQYF TGTGCCAGCAGCTTGGCCAGCTACGAGCAGTACTTC
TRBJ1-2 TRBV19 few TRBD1 CASSRTGPREGYTF TGTGCCAGTAGTCGGACAGGACCTAGGGAAGGCTACACCTTC
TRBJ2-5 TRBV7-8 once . CASSPIQETQYF TGTGCCAGCAGCCCAATCCAAGAGACCCAGTACTTC
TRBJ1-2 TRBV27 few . CASSLKQGGNYGYTF TGTGCCAGCAGTTTAAAACAGGGAGGGAACTATGGCTACACCTTC
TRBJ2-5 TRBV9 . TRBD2 CASSVGGLAGGAETQYF TGTGCCAGCAGCGTAGGCGGACTAGCGGGTGGAGCAGAGACCCAGTACTTC
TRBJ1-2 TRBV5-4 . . CASSYGGRGPNYGYTF TGTGCCAGCAGCTACGGGGGGAGGGGCCCCAACTATGGCTACACCTTC
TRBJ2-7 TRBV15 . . CATSRETGTPAVEQYF TGTGCCACCAGCAGAGAGACCGGGACTCCGGCGGTCGAGCAGTACTTC
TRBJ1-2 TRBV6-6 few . CATQRGYGYTF TGTGCCACCCAAAGGGGCTATGGCTACACCTTC
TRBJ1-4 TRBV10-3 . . CAISATGGDNEKLFF TGTGCCATCAGTGCGACAGGTGGGGATAATGAAAAACTGTTTTTT